This TCR beta chain was recovered during a study of Tregs in tolerant kidney transplant recipients. The germline gives CDR1 SGHTA, CDR2 FQGTGA. The CDR3 contains 18 residues. V was trimmed by 4 bases and J by 7 bases, leaving 28 bases between them. Libraries were prepared by immunoSEQ multiplex PCR; TCRdb keeps only in-frame clonotypes and omits some of them. The sample contains roughly 99,000 clones, 90% to 95% of which appear only once. The sequence came from a human donor who received a combined kidney and bone marrow transplant. V and J are TRBV7-3 and TRBJ2-5, with TRBD2 as a possible D gene (6 bases). The sample here was CD4+ T cells from blood, taken before the transplant. The chain's CDR3 is CASSSPGGGPKTRGTQYF. In DNA, the CDR3 is TGTGCCAGCAGCTCCCCCGGCGGAGGGCCAAAAACCCGAGGGACCCAGTACTTC.